This T cell receptor beta chain was observed in a study of identical twins. With template switching, a universal primer site was added, and the cDNA carried unique molecular identifiers. TCRdb re-called the 5' RACE reads through MiXCR, storing one row per CDR3 protein. The table has 500,000 or so distinct CDR3 sequences, less than 25% seen once. CDR3 length: 18 residues. Looked up from germline, CDR1 is SGHAT and CDR2 is FQDESV (reference sequence). With V trimmed by 0 bases and J by 0 bases, 10 bases remained unmatched. The same data also contributed to another study, on T cells expressing NK-cell markers. As reported in that work: HCMV seropositivity characterized seven of the eight sequenced donors, and seronegativity one.

The origin of this receptor is a woman aged 18-29 years in good health. The chain uses TRBV11-1 and TRBJ1-1; 7 bases are a match to TRBD1. The sample was CD4+ T cells sorted from blood. The CDR3 sequence is CASSLAYLDDRVNTEAFF. In nucleotides, the CDR3 is TGTGCCAGCAGCTTAGCCTACCTCGACGACAGGGTGAACACTGAAGCTTTCTTT.